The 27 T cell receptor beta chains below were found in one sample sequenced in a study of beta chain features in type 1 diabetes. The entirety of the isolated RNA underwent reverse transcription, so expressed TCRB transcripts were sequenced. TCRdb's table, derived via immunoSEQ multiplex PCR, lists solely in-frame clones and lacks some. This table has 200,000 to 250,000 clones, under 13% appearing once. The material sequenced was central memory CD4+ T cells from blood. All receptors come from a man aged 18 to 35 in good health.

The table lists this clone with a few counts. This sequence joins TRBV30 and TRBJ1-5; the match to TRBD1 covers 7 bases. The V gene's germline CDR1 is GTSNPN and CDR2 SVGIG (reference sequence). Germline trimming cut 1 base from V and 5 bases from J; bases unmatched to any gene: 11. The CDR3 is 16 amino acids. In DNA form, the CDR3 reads TGTGCCTGGAGTGCCCAATTGGGACAGAAACATCAGCCCCAGCATTTT. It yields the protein CAWSAQLGQKHQPQHF.

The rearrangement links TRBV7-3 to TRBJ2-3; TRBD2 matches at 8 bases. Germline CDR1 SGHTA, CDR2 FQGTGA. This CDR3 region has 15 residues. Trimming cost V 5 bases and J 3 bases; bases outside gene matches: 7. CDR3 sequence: CASSLRGGRTDTQYF. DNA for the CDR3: TGTGCCAGCAGCCTCAGGGGCGGGAGGACAGATACGCAGTATTTT. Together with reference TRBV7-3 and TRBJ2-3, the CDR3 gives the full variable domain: GAGVSQTPSNKVTEKGKYVELRCDPISGHTALYWYRQSLGQGPEFLIYFQGTGAADDSGLPNDRFFAVRPEGSVSTLKIQRTERGDSAVYLCASSLRGGRTDTQYFGPGTRLTVL.

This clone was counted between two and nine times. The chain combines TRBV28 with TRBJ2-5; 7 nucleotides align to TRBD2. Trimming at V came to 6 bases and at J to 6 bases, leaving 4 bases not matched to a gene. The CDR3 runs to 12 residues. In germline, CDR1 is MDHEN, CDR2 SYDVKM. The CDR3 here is CASSGGSKTQYF. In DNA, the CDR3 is TGTGCCAGCAGCGGCGGGAGTAAGACCCAGTACTTC.

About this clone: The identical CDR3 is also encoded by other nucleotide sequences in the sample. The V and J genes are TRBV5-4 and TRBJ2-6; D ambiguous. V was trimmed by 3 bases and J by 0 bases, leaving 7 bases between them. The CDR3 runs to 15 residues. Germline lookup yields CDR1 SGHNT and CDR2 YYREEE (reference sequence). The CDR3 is CASSSKSSGANVLTF. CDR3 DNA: TGTGCCAGCAGCTCAAAATCCTCTGGGGCCAACGTCCTGACTTTC.

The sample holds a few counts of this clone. CDR3 bases: TGCGCCAGCAGCTTGGATGGGACTGATAATGAAAAACTGTTTTTT. Amino acids: CASSLDGTDNEKLFF. The rearrangement joins TRBV5-1 to TRBJ1-4; weak D call: TRBD1 (5 bases). Trimming took 0 bases from V and 4 from J, leaving 10 bases between them. The CDR3 sequence is 15 residues long. Germline values: CDR1 SGHRS, CDR2 YFSETQ. Together with reference TRBV5-1 and TRBJ1-4, the CDR3 gives the full variable domain: KAGVTQTPRYLIKTRGQQVTLSCSPISGHRSVSWYQQTPGQGLQFLFEYFSETQRNKGNFPGRFSGRQFSNSRSEMNVSTLELGDSALYLCASSLDGTDNEKLFFGSGTQLSVL.

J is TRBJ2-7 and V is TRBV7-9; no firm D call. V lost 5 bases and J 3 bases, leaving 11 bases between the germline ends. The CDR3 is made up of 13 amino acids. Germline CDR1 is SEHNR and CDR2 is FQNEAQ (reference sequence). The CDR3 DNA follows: TGTGCCAGCAGCCCCCAGGTAGACTACGAGCAGTACTTC. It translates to CASSPQVDYEQYF.

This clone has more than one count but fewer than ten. The CDR3: CASSLDMVGELFF. The CDR3 DNA follows: TGCGCCAGCAGCTTGGACATGGTCGGGGAGCTGTTTTTT. This chain connects TRBV5-1 to TRBJ2-2; D not certain. The CDR3 loop spans 13 amino acids. V was trimmed by 0 bases and J by 7 bases, leaving 7 bases between them. Germline V gene data show CDR1 as SGHRS and CDR2 as YFSETQ. The variable domain in full, completed from reference TRBV5-1 and TRBJ2-2, reads KAGVTQTPRYLIKTRGQQVTLSCSPISGHRSVSWYQQTPGQGLQFLFEYFSETQRNKGNFPGRFSGRQFSNSRSEMNVSTLELGDSALYLCASSLDMVGELFFGEGSRLTVL.

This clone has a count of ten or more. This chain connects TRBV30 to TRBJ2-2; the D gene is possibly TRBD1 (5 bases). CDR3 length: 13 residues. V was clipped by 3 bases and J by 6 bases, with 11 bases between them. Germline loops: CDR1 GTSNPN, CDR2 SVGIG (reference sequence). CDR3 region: CAWRYRSAGELFF. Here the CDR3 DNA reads TGTGCCTGGAGGTACAGGTCCGCCGGGGAGCTGTTTTTT.

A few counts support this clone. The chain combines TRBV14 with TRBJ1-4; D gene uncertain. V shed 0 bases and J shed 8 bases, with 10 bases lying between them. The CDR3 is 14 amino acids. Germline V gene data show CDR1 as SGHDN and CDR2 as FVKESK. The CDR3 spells CASSQDRAEEKLFF. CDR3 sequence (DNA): TGTGCCAGCAGCCAAGATAGGGCGGAGGAAAAACTGTTTTTT.

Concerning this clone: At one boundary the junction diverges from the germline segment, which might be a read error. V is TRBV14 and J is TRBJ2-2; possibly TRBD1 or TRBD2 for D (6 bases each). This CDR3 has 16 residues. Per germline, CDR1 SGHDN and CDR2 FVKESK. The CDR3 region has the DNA TGTGCCCGCAGCCAAGATCCGGGGGCGTTCACCGGGGAGCTGTTTTTT. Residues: CARSQDPGAFTGELFF.

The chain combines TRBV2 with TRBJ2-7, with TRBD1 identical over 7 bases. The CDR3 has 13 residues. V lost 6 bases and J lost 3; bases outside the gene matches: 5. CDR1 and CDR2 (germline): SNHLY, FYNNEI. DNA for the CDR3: TGTGCCAGCAGCCTCGGGACAGACTACGAGCAGTACTTC. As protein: CASSLGTDYEQYF. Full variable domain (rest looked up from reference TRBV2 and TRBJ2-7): EPEVTQTPSHQVTQMGQEVILRCVPISNHLYFYWYRQILGQKVEFLVSFYNNEISEKSEIFDDQFSVERPDGSNFTLKIRSTKLEDSAMYFCASSLGTDYEQYFGPGTRLTVT.

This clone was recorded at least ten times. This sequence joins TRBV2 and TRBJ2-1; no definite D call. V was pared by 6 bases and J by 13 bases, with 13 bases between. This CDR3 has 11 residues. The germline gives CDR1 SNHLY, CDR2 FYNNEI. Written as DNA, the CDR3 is TGTGCCAGCAGCCCTCTGGCAGCCCAGTTCTTC. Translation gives CASSPLAAQFF.

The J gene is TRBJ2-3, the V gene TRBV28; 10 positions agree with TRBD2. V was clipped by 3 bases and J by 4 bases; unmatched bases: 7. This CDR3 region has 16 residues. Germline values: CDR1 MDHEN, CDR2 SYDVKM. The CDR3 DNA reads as TGTGCCAGCAGTTTGGGAAGCGGGAGGGTTGCAGATACGCAGTATTTT. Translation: CASSLGSGRVADTQYF.

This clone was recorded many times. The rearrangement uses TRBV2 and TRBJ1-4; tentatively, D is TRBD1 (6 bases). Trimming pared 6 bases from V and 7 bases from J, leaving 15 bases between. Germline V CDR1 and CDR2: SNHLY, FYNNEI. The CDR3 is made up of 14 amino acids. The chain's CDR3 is CASSSLWGAEKLFF. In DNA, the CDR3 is TGTGCCAGCAGCTCCCTGTGGGGGGCTGAAAAACTGTTTTTT.

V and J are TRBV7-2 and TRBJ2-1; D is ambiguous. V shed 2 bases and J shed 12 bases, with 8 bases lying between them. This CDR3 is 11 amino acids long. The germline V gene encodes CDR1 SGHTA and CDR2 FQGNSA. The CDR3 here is CASSLLVGQFF. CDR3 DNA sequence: TGTGCCAGCAGCTTATTGGTCGGGCAGTTCTTC.

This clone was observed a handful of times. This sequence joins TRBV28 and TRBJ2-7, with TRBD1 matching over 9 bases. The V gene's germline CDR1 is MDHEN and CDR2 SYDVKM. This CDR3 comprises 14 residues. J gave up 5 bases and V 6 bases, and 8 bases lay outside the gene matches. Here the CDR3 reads CASRTSTGGDEQYF. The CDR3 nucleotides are TGTGCCAGCAGAACCTCGACAGGGGGGGACGAGCAGTACTTC. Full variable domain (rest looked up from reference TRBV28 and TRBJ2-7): DVKVTQSSRYLVKRTGEKVFLECVQDMDHENMFWYRQDPGLGLRLIYFSYDVKMKEKGDIPEGYSVSREKKERFSLILESASTNQTSMYLCASRTSTGGDEQYFGPGTRLTVT.

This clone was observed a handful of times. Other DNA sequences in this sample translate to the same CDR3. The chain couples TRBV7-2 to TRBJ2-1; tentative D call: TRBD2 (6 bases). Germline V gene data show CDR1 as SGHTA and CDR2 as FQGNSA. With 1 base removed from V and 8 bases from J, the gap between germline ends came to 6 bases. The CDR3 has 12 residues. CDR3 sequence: CASSLGLDEQFF. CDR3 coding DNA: TGTGCCAGCAGCTTAGGACTAGATGAGCAGTTCTTC.

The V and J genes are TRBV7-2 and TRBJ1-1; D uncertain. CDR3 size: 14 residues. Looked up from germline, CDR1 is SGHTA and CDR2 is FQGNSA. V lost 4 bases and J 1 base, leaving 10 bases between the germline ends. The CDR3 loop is CASSSGRGNTEAFF. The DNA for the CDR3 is TGTGCCAGCAGCTCGGGCCGTGGGAACACTGAAGCTTTCTTT.

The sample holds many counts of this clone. CDR3 in DNA: TGTGCCAGCAGCTTCTCCCGACTAGCACTCAGCACAGATACGCAGTATTTT. This sequence encodes CASSFSRLALSTDTQYF. The gene calls are TRBV7-2 and TRBJ2-3; 7 bases line up with TRBD2. The germline CDR1 and CDR2 sequences are SGHTA and FQGNSA. After removal of 3 bases from V and 0 bases from J, the junction contained 9 bases not matched to a gene. The CDR3 sequence is 17 residues long.

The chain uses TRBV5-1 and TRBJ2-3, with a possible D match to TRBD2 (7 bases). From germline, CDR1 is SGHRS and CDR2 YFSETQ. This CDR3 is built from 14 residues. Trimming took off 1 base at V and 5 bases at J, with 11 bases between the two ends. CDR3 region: CASSLQGREDTQYF. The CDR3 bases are TGCGCCAGCAGCTTGCAGGGGAGGGAAGATACGCAGTATTTT.

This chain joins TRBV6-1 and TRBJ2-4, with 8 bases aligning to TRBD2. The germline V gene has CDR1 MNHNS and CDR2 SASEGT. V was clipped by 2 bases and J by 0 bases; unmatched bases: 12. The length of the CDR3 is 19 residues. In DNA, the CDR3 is TGTGCCAGCAGTGAATATGGTAGCGGGATCCAAGTAGCCAAAAACATTCAGTACTTC. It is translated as CASSEYGSGIQVAKNIQYF.

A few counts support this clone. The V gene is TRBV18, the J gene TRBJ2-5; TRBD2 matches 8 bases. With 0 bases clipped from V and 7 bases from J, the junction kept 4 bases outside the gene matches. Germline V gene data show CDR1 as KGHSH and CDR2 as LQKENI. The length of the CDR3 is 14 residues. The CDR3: CASSPPASGGTQYF. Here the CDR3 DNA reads TGTGCCAGCTCACCACCGGCCAGCGGGGGGACCCAGTACTTC.

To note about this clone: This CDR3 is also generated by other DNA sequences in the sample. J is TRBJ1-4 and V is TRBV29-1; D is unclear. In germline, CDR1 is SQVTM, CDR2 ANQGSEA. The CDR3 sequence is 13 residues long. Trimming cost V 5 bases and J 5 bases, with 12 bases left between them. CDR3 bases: TGCAGCGTTAGGACCCCTACCAATGAAAAACTGTTTTTT. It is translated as CSVRTPTNEKLFF.

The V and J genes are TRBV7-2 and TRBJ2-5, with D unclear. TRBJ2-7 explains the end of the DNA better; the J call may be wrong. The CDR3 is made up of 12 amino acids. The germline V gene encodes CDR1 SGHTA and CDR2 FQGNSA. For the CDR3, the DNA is TGTGCCAGCAGCTTCCGCTCCTACGAGCAGTACTTC. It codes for CASSFRSYEQYF.

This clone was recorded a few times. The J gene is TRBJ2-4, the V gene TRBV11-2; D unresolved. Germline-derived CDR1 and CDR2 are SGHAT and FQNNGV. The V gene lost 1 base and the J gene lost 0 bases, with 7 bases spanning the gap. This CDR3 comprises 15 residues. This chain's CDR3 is CASSLARVAKNIQYF. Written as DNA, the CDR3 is TGTGCCAGCAGCTTAGCCCGAGTAGCCAAAAACATTCAGTACTTC.

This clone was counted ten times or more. Here the CDR3 reads CASSLGPRGEGAFF. CDR3 coding DNA: TGTGCCAGCAGCTTAGGACCAAGGGGTGAGGGAGCTTTCTTT. The V gene is TRBV7-2, the J gene TRBJ1-1; D is perhaps TRBD1 (5 bases). Germline CDR1 and CDR2: SGHTA and FQGNSA. This CDR3 has 14 amino acids. Trimming stripped 1 base from V and 10 bases from J, with 16 bases between.

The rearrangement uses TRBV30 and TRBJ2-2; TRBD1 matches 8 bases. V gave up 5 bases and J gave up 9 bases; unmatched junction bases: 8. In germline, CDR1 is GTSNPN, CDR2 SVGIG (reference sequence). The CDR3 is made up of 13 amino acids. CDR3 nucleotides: TGTGCCTGGGAGACAGGGGAAACCAGGGAGCTGTTTTTT. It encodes CAWETGETRELFF.